The TCR beta chain under discussion was sequenced for a study of control samples from healthy donors and cancer patients. TCRdb's table, derived via immunoSEQ multiplex PCR, lists solely in-frame clones and lacks some. Among approximately 60,000 clones listed, around nine tenths were seen once. The CDR3 is made up of 16 amino acids. The ends were cut back, 0 bases at V and 1 base at J, with 10 bases in the middle. Germline assignment: CDR1 MNHNS and CDR2 SASEGT. The chain couples TRBV6-1 to TRBJ1-5, with D perhaps TRBD1 (5 bases). The source is a woman aged 45-65 years with colorectal cancer. The material sequenced was PBMCs. The CDR3 sequence is CASSEAGGTSNQPQHF. As DNA, the CDR3 is TGTGCCAGCAGTGAAGCAGGCGGGACCAGCAATCAGCCCCAGCATTTT.